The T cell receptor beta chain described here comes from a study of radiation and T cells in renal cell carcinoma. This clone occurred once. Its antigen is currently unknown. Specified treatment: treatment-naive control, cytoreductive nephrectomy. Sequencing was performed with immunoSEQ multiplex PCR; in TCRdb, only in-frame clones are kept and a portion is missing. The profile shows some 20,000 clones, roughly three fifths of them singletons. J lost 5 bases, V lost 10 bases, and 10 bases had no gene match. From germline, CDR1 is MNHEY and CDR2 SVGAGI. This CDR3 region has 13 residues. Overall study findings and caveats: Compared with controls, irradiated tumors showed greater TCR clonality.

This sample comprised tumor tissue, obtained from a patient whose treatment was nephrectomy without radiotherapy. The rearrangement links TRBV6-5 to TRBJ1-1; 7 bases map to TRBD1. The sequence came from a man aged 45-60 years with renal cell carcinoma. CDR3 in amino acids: CATSTGVGTEAFF. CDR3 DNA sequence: TGTGCCACCTCAACAGGGGTAGGGACTGAAGCTTTCTTT.